This TCR beta chain was profiled in a study of Ad26.COV2.S vaccination and SARS-CoV-2 variants. Across the study: Once, or twice with 56 days between doses, Ad26.COV2.S was given intramuscularly.

Documented treatment: around 19 received Ad26.COV2.S at low or high dose, single or two shots; about 5 received placebo; per-sample allocation not given. The investigators took samples on day 63 after the first vaccine or placebo injection. Assay used: immunoSEQ multiplex PCR; TCRdb lists only in-frame clones, some missing. The table lists approximately 500,000 clones, around nine tenths of them singletons. This clone is a singleton in its sample. Germline V CDR1 and CDR2: MDHEN, SYDVKM. The CDR3 has 15 residues. V lost 6 bases, J lost 2 bases, and 9 bases stayed unmatched. The chain links TRBV28 to TRBJ2-5; 7 bases line up with TRBD2. This specimen consisted of peripheral blood, obtained in a trial of Ad26.COV2.S vaccine versus placebo. The receptor was derived from a person aged 18-65 years who received the Ad26.COV2.S COVID-19 vaccine or a placebo. Written as DNA, the CDR3 is TGTGCCAGCAGACAGCCGGGGACTACACAAGAGACCCAGTACTTC. Its translation is CASRQPGTTQETQYF.